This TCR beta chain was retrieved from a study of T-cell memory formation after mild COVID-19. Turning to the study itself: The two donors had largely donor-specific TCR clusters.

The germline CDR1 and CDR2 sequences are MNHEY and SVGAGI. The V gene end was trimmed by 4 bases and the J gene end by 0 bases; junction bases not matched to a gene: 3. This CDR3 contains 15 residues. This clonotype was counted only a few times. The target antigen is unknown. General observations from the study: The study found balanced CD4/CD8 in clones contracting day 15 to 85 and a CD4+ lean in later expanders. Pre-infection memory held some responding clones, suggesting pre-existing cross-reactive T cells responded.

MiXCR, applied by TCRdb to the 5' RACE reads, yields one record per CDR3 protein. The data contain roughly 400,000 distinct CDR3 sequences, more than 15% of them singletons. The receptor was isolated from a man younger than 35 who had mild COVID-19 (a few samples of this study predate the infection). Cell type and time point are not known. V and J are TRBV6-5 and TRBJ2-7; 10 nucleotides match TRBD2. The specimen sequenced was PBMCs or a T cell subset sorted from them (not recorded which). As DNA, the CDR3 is TGTGCCAGCAGTTTAGCGGGGGGCCGCTCCTACGAGCAGTACGTC. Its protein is CASSLAGGRSYEQYV.